Listed here are 18 T cell receptor beta chains from one sample, sequenced in a study of post-analysis software for immune sequencing data. General observations from the study: With TRBV5-6, TRBV5-1 and TRBV20-1 included, 4 to 6 TRBV segments were more frequent in patients than in controls.

No antigens are known for them. Unique molecular identifiers had been added to the TCR beta cDNA libraries. TCRdb re-analysed the PCR reads in MiXCR, keeping a single row per CDR3 protein. The sample lists hundreds of thousands of distinct CDR3 sequences; about 60% were seen once. The sample comprised blood. The origin of the receptors is a girl aged 2-10 years with multiple sclerosis.

The chain uses TRBV4-3 and TRBJ2-1; a weak D match, TRBD1 (5 bases). The germline CDR1 and CDR2 sequences are LGHNA and YSLEER. The CDR3 extends over 13 amino acids. Between the trimmed V and J ends, which lost 4 bases and 8 bases, there was a span of 12 bases. The CDR3 is CASSLISGHEQFF. The DNA of the CDR3 is TGCGCCAGCAGCCTTATTTCAGGGCATGAGCAGTTCTTC.

The V call is TRBV6-2 or TRBV6-3, the J call TRBJ2-7; 8 bases fit TRBD1. The length of the CDR3 is 17 residues. The V gene's germline CDR1 is MNHEY and CDR2 SVGEGT. J gave up 7 bases and V 2 bases, and 16 bases lay outside the gene matches. The CDR3 DNA reads TGTGCCAGCAGTTACCCCAACGACCGGGACAGGTATACGGAGCAGTACTTC. Translated, it gives CASSYPNDRDRYTEQYF.

This sequence joins TRBV6-5 and TRBJ2-3; D possibly matches TRBD1 or TRBD2 (5 bases each). Germline lookup yields CDR1 MNHEY and CDR2 SVGAGI. V was pared by 2 bases and J by 6 bases, with 15 bases between. This CDR3 is 15 amino acids long. CDR3 DNA sequence: TGTGCCAGCAGTTACGGGACGCCCGGTCTGGATACGCAGTATTTT. This translates into CASSYGTPGLDTQYF.

The chain joins TRBV15 to TRBJ1-4; maybe TRBD1 (5 bases). The CDR3 sequence is 15 residues long. The V end was cut by 5 bases, the J end by 12 bases, with 22 bases between. The germline CDR1 and CDR2 sequences are LNHNV and YYDKDF (reference sequence). The CDR3 protein is CATSPNPGFVEELFF. The DNA of the CDR3 is TGTGCCACCAGCCCTAACCCAGGGTTTGTGGAAGAACTGTTTTTT.

The chain is built from TRBV6-1 and TRBJ2-3, with D perhaps being TRBD1 or TRBD2 (6 bases each). The CDR3 loop spans 18 amino acids. The germline gives CDR1 MNHNS, CDR2 SASEGT. Trimming took off 6 bases at V and 0 bases at J, with 22 bases between the two ends. For the CDR3, the DNA is TGTGCCAGCAGCCGGATGGGTCCGGGGGCTTCTAGCACAGATACGCAGTATTTT. Protein product: CASSRMGPGASSTDTQYF.

The CDR3 nucleotides are TGCGCCAGCAGCCCCCAATCTGGGGCCAACGTCCTGACTTTC. Encoded protein: CASSPQSGANVLTF. The rearrangement links TRBV5-1 to TRBJ2-6; D is ambiguous. Germline V gene sequence: CDR1 SGHRS, CDR2 YFSETQ. V lost 4 bases and J lost 1, with 6 bases in between. The CDR3 sequence is 14 residues long.

The table lists this clonotype with a count of one. The chain uses TRBV5-1 and TRBJ2-3; perhaps TRBD2 as D (7 bases). Germline CDR1 is SGHRS and CDR2 is YFSETQ. The CDR3 has 16 residues. Trimming left V 4 bases short and J 1 base short, with 16 bases between. The CDR3 is CASSLEPGGRTDTQYF. Here the CDR3 DNA reads TGCGCCAGCAGCCTGGAGCCGGGGGGCCGCACAGATACGCAGTATTTT.

The V gene is TRBV20-1, the J gene TRBJ1-2, with D unresolved. Per the germline V gene, CDR1 is DFQATT and CDR2 is SNEGSKA (reference sequence). The CDR3 length is 14 residues. V was cut by 5 bases and J by 8 bases, with 21 bases left in between. CDR3 nucleotides: TGCAGTGCTTCTTCGGCGTTTGGCTCCGGGGGCTACACCTTC. Residues: CSASSAFGSGGYTF.

The J gene is TRBJ2-1, the V gene TRBV5-1, with 7 positions matching TRBD1. The CDR3 covers 16 residues. The V gene end was trimmed by 4 bases and the J gene end by 0 bases; junction bases not matched to a gene: 7. CDR1 and CDR2 from the germline V gene are SGHRS and YFSETQ. CDR3 amino acids: CASSGTVSSSYNEQFF. The CDR3 DNA follows: TGCGCCAGCAGCGGGACAGTAAGTAGCTCCTACAATGAGCAGTTCTTC. Variable domain in full (rest from reference TRBV5-1 and TRBJ2-1): KAGVTQTPRYLIKTRGQQVTLSCSPISGHRSVSWYQQTPGQGLQFLFEYFSETQRNKGNFPGRFSGRQFSNSRSEMNVSTLELGDSALYLCASSGTVSSSYNEQFFGPGTRLTVL.

The table lists this clonotype with a count of one. CDR3 amino acids: CSARTALNTEAFF. CDR3 DNA sequence: TGCAGCGCCAGGACAGCATTGAACACTGAAGCTTTCTTT. This sequence joins TRBV29-1 and TRBJ1-1; maybe TRBD1 (6 bases). Deletions cut 7 bases from V and 0 bases from J, with 12 bases between. Germline V gene lookup returns CDR1 SQVTM and CDR2 ANQGSEA. This CDR3 is 13 amino acids long.

The rearrangement uses TRBV20-1 and TRBJ2-4; tentatively, D is TRBD1 or TRBD2 (5 bases each). V was cut by 3 bases and J by 3 bases, with 9 bases left in between. Per germline, CDR1 DFQATT and CDR2 SNEGSKA (reference sequence). CDR3 length equals 13 residues. CDR3 loop: CSASGADKNIQYF. As DNA, the CDR3 is TGCAGTGCTAGCGGGGCCGACAAAAACATTCAGTACTTC.

V gene TRBV6-6 combines with J gene TRBJ2-1, with D maybe TRBD2 (5 bases). Germline V gene data show CDR1 as MNHNY and CDR2 as SVGAGI (reference sequence). CDR3 length: 11 amino acids. Between the trimmed V and J ends, which lost 3 bases and 15 bases, there was a span of 12 bases. The CDR3 sequence is CASSYSRTLFF. The CDR3, as DNA: TGTGCCAGCAGTTATTCCAGGACTCTGTTCTTC.

The CDR3 sequence: CASSRQGQVEYDEQFF. CDR3 sequence (DNA): TGTGCCAGCAGCCGACAGGGCCAGGTCGAATACGATGAGCAGTTCTTC. The chain uses TRBV4-2 and TRBJ2-1; 7 nucleotides line up with TRBD1. This CDR3 comprises 16 residues. V trimming: 4 bases; J trimming: 8 bases; junction bases outside the gene matches: 14. Germline loops: CDR1 LGHNA, CDR2 YNFKEQ.

This chain connects TRBV6-5 to TRBJ2-7; D unresolved. The CDR3 spans 11 residues. Trimming removed 2 bases from V and 12 bases from J, with 11 bases in between. Looked up from germline, CDR1 is MNHEY and CDR2 is SVGAGI. CDR3 DNA: TGTGCCAGCAGTTACGGCCCCGAGATGTACTTC. Amino acids: CASSYGPEMYF.

The rearrangement uses TRBV7-6 and TRBJ2-5; D is undetermined. This CDR3 spans 18 amino acids. Germline V CDR1 and CDR2: SGHVS, FNYEAQ. V dropped 0 bases and J dropped 0 bases, with 17 bases sitting between them. The CDR3 coding sequence is TGTGCCAGCAGCTTAGCGCAACTTATTGGCCCGCACCAAGAGACCCAGTACTTC. Translation: CASSLAQLIGPHQETQYF.

This clonotype was observed a single time. The V and J genes are TRBV6-1 and TRBJ2-5, with D hard to call. Germline V gene data show CDR1 as MNHNS and CDR2 as SASEGT. Trimming removed 6 bases at V and 2 bases at J, with 16 bases between. There are 15 residues in the CDR3. The CDR3 protein is CASRKVKDAQETQYF. In DNA form, the CDR3 reads TGTGCCAGCAGGAAAGTTAAGGACGCTCAAGAGACCCAGTACTTC.

This clonotype was recorded a few times. This rearrangement joins TRBV12-3 or TRBV12-4 to TRBJ1-1; 8 bases agree with TRBD1. V was pared by 2 bases and J by 0 bases, with 5 bases of the junction left unmatched. The CDR3 covers 16 residues. As DNA, the CDR3 is TGTGCCAGCAGTTTAAGGACAGGGTCTATGAACACTGAAGCTTTCTTT. It is translated as CASSLRTGSMNTEAFF.

The genes are TRBV20-1 and TRBJ2-7, with TRBD2 matching over 7 bases. The end of the DNA aligns better with TRBJ2-5, so the J call may be wrong. Germline loops: CDR1 DFQATT, CDR2 SNEGSKA (reference sequence). The CDR3 has 14 amino acids. CDR3 DNA sequence: TGCAGTGCCACATCGGGGCAGGGAGGGGAGACCCAGTACTTC. This gives the protein CSATSGQGGETQYF.